Given below is one TCR beta chain in context. The target of this receptor is not known. One base away there is no much larger clone; base qualities are not given. Cut back by 6 bases and 4 bases, the V and J ends lie 15 bases apart. According to the germline V gene, CDR1 reads MNHGY and CDR2 reads SAAAGT. The CDR3 goes from the cysteine to the phenylalanine over 14 residues. Just CDR3 DNA is preserved here, 42 bases in frame from base 1. To identify tumor-specific TCR clonotypes, tumor tissue taken at baseline, before any treatment, was sequenced. The study used next-generation sequencing of T-cell receptor sequences to monitor peripheral T-cell lymphoma patients receiving frontline treatment on a trial. The data stem from a study of circulating tumor DNA in untreated peripheral T-cell lymphoma listed by TCRdb under 2021. The library was prepared using the immunoSEQ multiplex PCR assay. TCRdb re-hosts the immuneACCESS table, in-frame sequences only. Its copies lack some clones; in the studies checked, an unresolved V gene accounts for under half of them, and the cause for the rest is not known. The sample table records 8,000 to 9,000 clones; roughly 80% of these occur just once. The ten largest clones add up to roughly 2.1% of the sample.

The full study reports these points: Tumor-specific clonotypes turned up in roughly 79% of patients, identified from about 84% of baseline tissues and from around 70% of baseline serum samples.

Sequencing was carried out using tumor tissue. This clonotype was obtained from a human donor with peripheral T-cell lymphoma. This receptor chain uses TRBV6-8 and TRBJ1-2, with no D gene named confidently. The CDR3 region reads CASRDGRGIYGYTF. The DNA sequence is given as TGTGCCAGCAGGGATGGACGGGGAATCTATGGCTACACCTTC.